One T cell receptor beta chain is described in this entry. Its antigen is currently unknown. These data belong to a study of cytomegalovirus exposure and HLA in healthy donors. Study-level points and caveats: Researchers had no immune exposure information except CMV serostatus available. Specific recognition of CMV antigens was confirmed in vitro for a few chains (all CMV-associated).

The germline gives CDR1 SGHTA, CDR2 FQGNSA. The CDR3 extends over 15 amino acids. V lost 4 bases to trimming and J lost 3 bases; unmatched junction nucleotides: 5. The study ran its PCR with 60 Vbeta and 13 Jbeta primers. Only in-frame clones appear in the TCRdb table, and some are missing; sequencing was by immunoSEQ multiplex PCR. This listing includes around 77,000 clones. This clonotype was sampled from a man aged 45-60 years in good health and CMV-seropositive. The chain is built from TRBV7-2 and TRBJ2-3; the match to TRBD2 covers 9 bases. Material: PBMCs. In nucleotides, the CDR3 is TGTGCCAGCAGCTGGAGCGGGGGGCCGACAGATACGCAGTATTTT. It is translated as CASSWSGGPTDTQYF.